This is a list of T cell receptor beta chains from one sample in a study of blood T cell repertoires in COVID-19. The protocol was immunoSEQ multiplex PCR, while the TCRdb copy is restricted to in-frame clones and leaves out a portion. The profile shows approximately 300,000 clones, roughly 90% of them singletons. The sample consisted of peripheral blood. These receptor sequences come from a man between 18 and 35 years old who had recovered from COVID-19. CDR3s include the opening cysteine and the closing phenylalanine or tryptophan. Each record gives: V gene, D gene, clone size, J gene, CDR3 protein, CDR3 DNA. D genes are given only for firm matches. Size tells how often a clone was seen (once, few, many) or the class of an expanded clone, and some rows leave it out.

v_call: TRBV5-1; d_call: NA; clone_size: NA; j_call: TRBJ2-7; cdr3_aa: CASSLSRSYEQYF; cdr3_nt: TGCGCCAGCAGCTTGTCGAGATCCTACGAGCAGTACTTC
v_call: TRBV6-5; d_call: NA; clone_size: NA; j_call: TRBJ2-7; cdr3_aa: CASRRQTNYYEQYF; cdr3_nt: TGTGCCAGCAGACGACAGACCAATTATTACGAGCAGTACTTC
v_call: TRBV4-2; d_call: TRBD2; clone_size: many; j_call: TRBJ2-3; cdr3_aa: CASSQDGGDPDTQYF; cdr3_nt: TGTGCCAGCAGCCAAGATGGGGGGGACCCAGATACGCAGTATTTT
v_call: TRBV19; d_call: NA; clone_size: NA; j_call: TRBJ2-7; cdr3_aa: CASSIDRGRSSYEQYF; cdr3_nt: TGTGCCAGTAGTATAGACCGGGGGAGAAGCTCCTACGAGCAGTACTTC
v_call: TRBV5-4; d_call: TRBD1; clone_size: NA; j_call: TRBJ1-1; cdr3_aa: CASSLVPDRENTEAFF; cdr3_nt: TGTGCCAGCAGCCTCGTCCCGGACAGGGAGAACACTGAAGCTTTCTTT
v_call: TRBV29-1; d_call: TRBD2; clone_size: NA; j_call: TRBJ2-5; cdr3_aa: CSDSGTSGWLGETQYF; cdr3_nt: TGCAGCGACTCCGGGACTAGCGGGTGGTTGGGAGAGACCCAGTACTTC
v_call: TRBV30; d_call: TRBD1; clone_size: few; j_call: TRBJ1-1; cdr3_aa: CAWKFAGGEAFF; cdr3_nt: TGTGCCTGGAAGTTCGCAGGGGGCGAAGCTTTCTTT
v_call: TRBV6-2/TRBV6-3; d_call: TRBD1; clone_size: NA; j_call: TRBJ1-1; cdr3_aa: CASSYLSGQGQNTEAFF; cdr3_nt: TGTGCCAGCAGTTACCTATCAGGACAGGGCCAGAACACTGAAGCTTTCTTT
v_call: TRBV5-1; d_call: NA; clone_size: NA; j_call: TRBJ1-4; cdr3_aa: CASSADGYRVEGTNEKLFF; cdr3_nt: TGCGCCAGCAGCGCGGATGGATACAGGGTAGAAGGAACTAATGAAAAACTGTTTTTT
v_call: TRBV7-2; d_call: TRBD1; clone_size: NA; j_call: TRBJ1-2; cdr3_aa: CASSAGQGYGYTF; cdr3_nt: TGTGCCAGCAGCGCGGGACAGGGCTATGGCTACACCTTC
v_call: TRBV10-3; d_call: TRBD1; clone_size: NA; j_call: TRBJ2-7; cdr3_aa: CAIRPGQGSYEQYF; cdr3_nt: TGTGCCATCAGGCCGGGACAGGGCTCCTACGAGCAGTACTTC
v_call: TRBV18; d_call: NA; clone_size: NA; j_call: TRBJ1-3; cdr3_aa: CASSRLTVSAGNTIYF; cdr3_nt: TGTGCCAGCTCCCGTTTGACAGTTAGTGCTGGAAACACCATATATTTT
v_call: TRBV19; d_call: NA; clone_size: NA; j_call: TRBJ2-6; cdr3_aa: CASSSLTTPGANVLTF; cdr3_nt: TGTGCCAGTAGTAGCCTGACAACCCCTGGGGCCAACGTCCTGACTTTC
v_call: TRBV29-1; d_call: TRBD1; clone_size: NA; j_call: TRBJ1-2; cdr3_aa: CSVKDRGSYGYTF; cdr3_nt: TGCAGCGTTAAGGACAGGGGAAGCTATGGCTACACCTTC
v_call: TRBV24-1; d_call: TRBD2; clone_size: NA; j_call: TRBJ2-1; cdr3_aa: CATSEGGDQFF; cdr3_nt: TGTGCCACCAGTGAGGGGGGGGACCAGTTCTTC
v_call: TRBV10-3; d_call: TRBD1; clone_size: NA; j_call: TRBJ2-7; cdr3_aa: CAIRDRGQGGGISYEQYF; cdr3_nt: TGTGCCATCAGGGATCGGGGACAGGGAGGGGGGATCTCCTACGAGCAGTACTTC
v_call: TRBV4-3; d_call: NA; clone_size: NA; j_call: TRBJ1-2; cdr3_aa: CASSQELGARVYGYTF; cdr3_nt: TGCGCCAGCAGCCAAGAATTGGGGGCACGGGTCTATGGCTACACCTTC
v_call: TRBV16; d_call: NA; clone_size: NA; j_call: TRBJ1-1; cdr3_aa: CASLEKGGLVSTEAFF; cdr3_nt: TGTGCCAGTCTAGAAAAGGGAGGGTTGGTCTCCACTGAAGCTTTCTTT
v_call: TRBV27; d_call: TRBD1; clone_size: NA; j_call: TRBJ2-7; cdr3_aa: CASSSGTGDYEQYF; cdr3_nt: TGTGCCAGCAGCTCAGGGACAGGGGACTACGAGCAGTACTTC
v_call: TRBV19; d_call: NA; clone_size: NA; j_call: TRBJ2-7; cdr3_aa: CASTAGQFSYEQYF; cdr3_nt: TGTGCCAGTACCGCGGGACAGTTCTCCTACGAGCAGTACTTC
v_call: TRBV29-1; d_call: TRBD1; clone_size: NA; j_call: TRBJ1-1; cdr3_aa: CSVPSGQGWTEAFF; cdr3_nt: TGCAGCGTCCCCTCGGGACAGGGTTGGACTGAAGCTTTCTTT
v_call: TRBV9; d_call: NA; clone_size: NA; j_call: TRBJ2-6; cdr3_aa: CASSLRQESSGANVLTF; cdr3_nt: TGTGCCAGCAGCCTGAGACAGGAGAGCTCTGGGGCCAACGTCCTGACTTTC
v_call: TRBV2; d_call: NA; clone_size: NA; j_call: TRBJ2-7; cdr3_aa: CASSALPGGGGEQYF; cdr3_nt: TGTGCCAGCAGTGCCCTCCCTGGGGGCGGAGGCGAGCAGTACTTC
v_call: TRBV5-4; d_call: TRBD2; clone_size: NA; j_call: TRBJ2-2; cdr3_aa: CASSYPSGGNTGELFF; cdr3_nt: TGTGCCAGCAGCTACCCTAGCGGAGGGAACACCGGGGAGCTGTTTTTT
v_call: TRBV9; d_call: TRBD1; clone_size: NA; j_call: TRBJ2-7; cdr3_aa: CASSTTGGLDEQYF; cdr3_nt: TGTGCCAGCAGCACTACAGGGGGCTTGGACGAGCAGTACTTC
v_call: TRBV11-2; d_call: NA; clone_size: NA; j_call: TRBJ2-3; cdr3_aa: CASSPAPGGGASTDTQYF; cdr3_nt: TGTGCCAGCAGCCCAGCCCCCGGTGGCGGGGCGAGCACAGATACGCAGTATTTT
v_call: TRBV4-1; d_call: NA; clone_size: NA; j_call: TRBJ1-2; cdr3_aa: CASSQVATGNYGYTF; cdr3_nt: TGCGCCAGCAGCCAAGTTGCCACAGGGAACTATGGCTACACCTTC
v_call: TRBV7-2; d_call: TRBD1; clone_size: NA; j_call: TRBJ2-7; cdr3_aa: CASSPQGAGLGEQYF; cdr3_nt: TGTGCCAGCAGCCCTCAGGGGGCAGGCTTGGGCGAGCAGTACTTC
v_call: TRBV11-2; d_call: TRBD1; clone_size: NA; j_call: TRBJ2-7; cdr3_aa: CASSSWTGSSYEQYF; cdr3_nt: TGTGCCAGCAGCTCCTGGACAGGGAGCTCCTACGAGCAGTACTTC
v_call: TRBV30; d_call: TRBD1; clone_size: NA; j_call: TRBJ2-7; cdr3_aa: CAWSGTGAYEQYF; cdr3_nt: TGTGCCTGGAGTGGGACAGGGGCCTACGAGCAGTACTTC
v_call: TRBV11-1; d_call: NA; clone_size: NA; j_call: TRBJ2-1; cdr3_aa: CASSLSGLNYNEQFF; cdr3_nt: TGTGCCAGCAGCTTAAGCGGGCTTAACTACAATGAGCAGTTCTTC
v_call: TRBV19; d_call: NA; clone_size: NA; j_call: TRBJ1-5; cdr3_aa: CASSKTVNQPQHF; cdr3_nt: TGTGCCAGTAGTAAGACAGTAAATCAGCCCCAGCATTTT
v_call: TRBV3-1/TRBV3-2; d_call: TRBD1; clone_size: NA; j_call: TRBJ1-6; cdr3_aa: CASSHPTGLLHF; cdr3_nt: TGTGCCAGCAGCCACCCGACAGGGCTCCTCCACTTT
v_call: TRBV5-5; d_call: TRBD1; clone_size: NA; j_call: TRBJ1-5; cdr3_aa: CASSPGQNLHQPQHF; cdr3_nt: TGTGCCAGCAGCCCGGGACAGAATCTTCATCAGCCCCAGCATTTT
v_call: TRBV5-1; d_call: TRBD1; clone_size: NA; j_call: TRBJ1-5; cdr3_aa: CASSLRTGLDQPQHF; cdr3_nt: TGCGCCAGCAGCTTGAGGACAGGGCTGGATCAGCCCCAGCATTTT
v_call: TRBV25-1; d_call: NA; clone_size: NA; j_call: TRBJ2-3; cdr3_aa: CASSEYGGGPGTDTQYF; cdr3_nt: TGTGCCAGCAGTGAATATGGCGGGGGCCCCGGCACAGATACGCAGTATTTT
v_call: TRBV6-2/TRBV6-3; d_call: TRBD2; clone_size: NA; j_call: TRBJ2-7; cdr3_aa: CASSYSPSGSYEQYF; cdr3_nt: TGTGCCAGCAGTTACTCGCCTAGCGGGAGCTACGAGCAGTACTTC
v_call: TRBV11-1; d_call: NA; clone_size: NA; j_call: TRBJ1-1; cdr3_aa: CASSFGNEAFF; cdr3_nt: TGTGCCAGCAGCTTTGGCAACGAAGCTTTCTTT
v_call: TRBV27; d_call: NA; clone_size: NA; j_call: TRBJ1-5; cdr3_aa: CASSSTRVRGSNQPQHF; cdr3_nt: TGTGCCAGCAGTTCGACCCGGGTGAGAGGCAGCAATCAGCCCCAGCATTTT
v_call: TRBV9; d_call: TRBD2; clone_size: NA; j_call: TRBJ2-7; cdr3_aa: CASSVLAGPTYEQYF; cdr3_nt: TGTGCCAGCAGCGTCCTAGCGGGACCCACCTACGAGCAGTACTTC
v_call: TRBV19; d_call: NA; clone_size: NA; j_call: TRBJ2-7; cdr3_aa: CASSGGGAPYEQYF; cdr3_nt: TGTGCCAGTAGTGGTGGTGGGGCCCCCTACGAGCAGTACTTC
v_call: TRBV5-4; d_call: TRBD2; clone_size: NA; j_call: TRBJ2-3; cdr3_aa: CASSLSGTTDTQYF; cdr3_nt: TGTGCCAGCAGCCTCAGCGGGACCACAGATACGCAGTATTTT
v_call: TRBV5-3; d_call: TRBD2; clone_size: NA; j_call: TRBJ2-1; cdr3_aa: CARSRDYSSYNEQFF; cdr3_nt: TGTGCCAGAAGCCGGGACTACAGCTCCTACAATGAGCAGTTCTTC
v_call: TRBV7-7; d_call: TRBD2; clone_size: NA; j_call: TRBJ2-2; cdr3_aa: CASSLSRAGTSGNTGELFF; cdr3_nt: TGTGCTAGCAGCTTAAGTAGGGCCGGGACTAGCGGGAACACCGGGGAGCTGTTTTTT
v_call: TRBV9; d_call: TRBD1; clone_size: NA; j_call: TRBJ2-7; cdr3_aa: CASSPGGTGDEQYF; cdr3_nt: TGTGCCAGCAGCCCCGGAGGGACAGGGGACGAGCAGTACTTC
v_call: TRBV6-5; d_call: NA; clone_size: NA; j_call: TRBJ1-1; cdr3_aa: CASSYSGGGTEAFF; cdr3_nt: TGTGCCAGCAGTTACTCGGGGGGTGGGACTGAAGCTTTCTTT
v_call: TRBV7-3; d_call: NA; clone_size: NA; j_call: TRBJ1-1; cdr3_aa: CASSLERAINTEAFF; cdr3_nt: TGTGCCAGCAGCTTAGAGCGGGCCATAAACACTGAAGCTTTCTTT